Each of the 27 T cell receptor beta chains below was sequenced from the same sample in a study of patients and donors after allogeneic stem cell transplantation. From the RT-PCR reads, TCRdb called clonotypes with MiXCR, one entry per CDR3 protein. The table records 110,000 or so distinct CDR3 sequences, around 33% of them present only once. The sequencing input was blood, either unsorted or a sorted T cell fraction (not recorded which). The origin of the receptors is a human donor who was either an allogeneic HSCT recipient or a stem cell or donor lymphocyte infusion donor (not recorded which). It is not recorded whose cells these are; they may come from a transplant donor.

V and J are TRBV7-2 and TRBJ1-1, with unresolved D. V was cut by 7 bases and J by 0 bases, with 9 bases left in between. CDR3 length: 13 amino acids. The germline V gene encodes CDR1 SGHTA and CDR2 FQGNSA. Here the CDR3 DNA reads TGTGCCAGCACCGGGGATCTGAACACTGAAGCTTTCTTT. Translated, it gives CASTGDLNTEAFF.

The J gene is TRBJ1-1, the V gene TRBV9; D is undetermined. The germline V gene has CDR1 SGDLS and CDR2 YYNGEE. Trimming took off 4 bases at V and 0 bases at J, with 13 bases between the two ends. The CDR3 spans 15 residues. DNA for the CDR3: TGTGCCAGCAGCCCCCAGCGGCTCCTGAACACTGAAGCTTTCTTT. It specifies CASSPQRLLNTEAFF.

This clonotype was counted between two and nine times. The chain combines TRBV4-2 with TRBJ1-4; D perhaps matches TRBD1 (6 bases). The CDR3 is 15 residues long. The ends were cut back, 3 bases at V and 8 bases at J, with 16 bases in the middle. In germline, CDR1 is LGHNA, CDR2 YNFKEQ. Here the CDR3 reads CASSQARPGVEKLFF. The CDR3 coding sequence is TGTGCCAGCAGCCAGGCTAGGCCAGGGGTCGAAAAACTGTTTTTT.

The chain combines TRBV4-3 with TRBJ2-7; D is unclear. Per the germline V gene, CDR1 is LGHNA and CDR2 is YSLEER. Trimming took off 1 base at V and 4 bases at J, with 11 bases between the two ends. This CDR3 has 14 residues. As DNA, the CDR3 is TGCGCCAGCAGCCAAGTCCTCTCCTATTACGAGCAGTACTTC. It codes for CASSQVLSYYEQYF.

A note on this clonotype: A read error may produce the germline difference seen at one junction end. The chain employs TRBV29-1 and TRBJ2-7, with D possibly matching TRBD2 (6 bases). The CDR3 sequence is 13 residues long. The germline CDR1 and CDR2 sequences are SQVTM and ANQGSEA. The CDR3 region is CSVVRGLAYELYF. The CDR3 coding sequence is TGCAGCGTCGTGCGGGGCCTAGCCTACGAGCTGTACTTC.

This clonotype occurred a few times. J is TRBJ2-3 and V is TRBV6-5; TRBD1 matches at 7 bases. V lost 6 bases and J lost 2; bases outside the gene matches: 5. The CDR3 has 14 amino acids. Germline assignment: CDR1 MNHEY and CDR2 SVGAGI. The CDR3 coding sequence is TGTGCCAGCAGAACCACAGGGGTCACAGATACGCAGTATTTT. This sequence encodes CASRTTGVTDTQYF.

The chain has TRBV6-5 and TRBJ2-1, with D unclear. Trimming took 7 bases from V and 11 from J, leaving 18 bases between them. The CDR3 length is 13 residues. Per the germline V gene, CDR1 is MNHEY and CDR2 is SVGAGI. The CDR3 bases are TGTGCCAGCATTCACACGGTGGTAGAAAAGCAGTTCTTC. This gives the protein CASIHTVVEKQFF.

This chain joins TRBV12-3 or TRBV12-4 and TRBJ2-7; the D gene is possibly TRBD2 (6 bases). CDR3 length equals 14 residues. V lost 4 bases, J lost 2 bases, and 12 bases lay in between. DNA for the CDR3: TGTGCCAGCAGTTCCCCGGGACTGACCTACGAGCAGTACTTC. It codes for CASSSPGLTYEQYF.

J is TRBJ2-4 and V is TRBV3-1; 8 nucleotides match TRBD1. V was pared by 1 base and J by 0 bases, with 8 bases of the junction left unmatched. This CDR3 has 18 residues. Germline V CDR1 and CDR2: LGHDT, YNNKEL (reference sequence). The CDR3 sequence: CASSQAGQGRVAKNIQYF. CDR3 nucleotides: TGTGCCAGCAGCCAAGCTGGACAGGGACGGGTAGCCAAAAACATTCAGTACTTC.

The rearrangement uses TRBV5-1 and TRBJ2-1; 11 nucleotides line up with TRBD2. Looked up from germline, CDR1 is SGHRS and CDR2 is YFSETQ. With 2 bases clipped from V and 7 bases from J, the junction kept 5 bases outside the gene matches. The CDR3 covers 15 residues. The CDR3 spells CASSLLAGERNEQFF. Here the CDR3 DNA reads TGCGCCAGCAGCTTACTAGCGGGAGAGCGGAATGAGCAGTTCTTC.

This clonotype was observed a few times. The rearrangement joins TRBV27 to TRBJ1-5; tentative D call: TRBD1 (5 bases). Germline loops: CDR1 MNHEY, CDR2 SMNVEV (reference sequence). The CDR3 extends over 14 amino acids. V gave up 10 bases and J gave up 2 bases, with 15 bases separating them. Here the CDR3 reads CATRTHSGNQPQHF. The CDR3 DNA sequence: TGTGCCACCCGGACACACTCGGGCAATCAGCCCCAGCATTTT.

The chain employs TRBV7-8 and TRBJ1-5; no reliable D call. The CDR3 has 17 residues. V lost 1 base and J 0 bases, leaving 13 bases between the germline ends. Germline lookup yields CDR1 SGHVS and CDR2 FQNEAQ. The CDR3 sequence is CASSLGRLPSSNQPQHF. CDR3 in DNA: TGTGCCAGCAGCTTAGGCAGACTTCCTTCTAGCAATCAGCCCCAGCATTTT.

The V gene is TRBV7-9, the J gene TRBJ2-1; D might be TRBD2 (5 bases). V lost 0 bases, J lost 2 bases, and 11 bases lay in between. The germline CDR1 and CDR2 sequences are SEHNR and FQNEAQ (reference sequence). This CDR3 has 16 amino acids. The CDR3 protein is CASSLASGSPYNEQFF. As DNA, the CDR3 is TGTGCCAGCAGCTTAGCGTCGGGGAGCCCCTACAATGAGCAGTTCTTC.

This clonotype was picked up a small number of times. This chain joins TRBV2 and TRBJ1-5, with D perhaps TRBD1 (6 bases). Trimming took off 6 bases at V and 4 bases at J, with 13 bases between the two ends. Germline CDR1 is SNHLY and CDR2 is FYNNEI. This CDR3 spans 14 amino acids. CDR3 protein: CASRHLGQNQPQHF. For the CDR3, the DNA is TGTGCCAGCAGGCACTTAGGACAGAATCAGCCCCAGCATTTT. The entire variable domain, with the rest obtained from reference TRBV2 and TRBJ1-5, is as follows: EPEVTQTPSHQVTQMGQEVILRCVPISNHLYFYWYRQILGQKVEFLVSFYNNEISEKSEIFDDQFSVERPDGSNFTLKIRSTKLEDSAMYFCASRHLGQNQPQHFGDGTRLSIL.

The rearrangement joins TRBV18 to TRBJ1-1; D unresolved. Trimming stripped 3 bases from V and 2 bases from J, with 19 bases between. The CDR3 runs to 17 residues. CDR1 and CDR2 from the germline V gene are KGHSH and LQKENI. The chain's CDR3 is CASSPSAELLANTEAFF. Here the CDR3 DNA reads TGTGCCAGCTCACCTTCTGCCGAACTTCTCGCCAACACTGAAGCTTTCTTT.

This clonotype was observed a few times. The chain is built from TRBV19 and TRBJ1-2; D ambiguous. The germline CDR1 and CDR2 sequences are LNHDA and SQIVND (reference sequence). V lost 10 bases and J lost 4, with 13 bases in between. The CDR3 spans 12 residues. CDR3 in DNA: TGTGCCACCCATTCCCACACCTATGGCTACACCTTC. Encoded protein: CATHSHTYGYTF.

CDR3 nucleotide sequence: TGTGCCAGCAGCTCGGACCGGGACTACTGGGATGAGCAGTTCTTC. Protein: CASSSDRDYWDEQFF. V gene TRBV7-9 combines with J gene TRBJ2-1, with 7 bases matching TRBD2. Germline V gives CDR1 SEHNR, CDR2 FQNEAQ (reference sequence). The CDR3 sequence is 15 residues long. Trimming took 4 bases from V and 8 from J; bases not matched to a gene: 11.

The chain joins TRBV20-1 to TRBJ2-1; 8 bases are shared with TRBD1. This CDR3 has 16 residues. V trimming: 6 bases; J trimming: 1 base; junction bases outside the gene matches: 11. Germline values: CDR1 DFQATT, CDR2 SNEGSKA (reference sequence). The CDR3 reads CSARSRGRVSYNEQFF. CDR3 DNA: TGCAGTGCCCGAAGCAGGGGGCGGGTTTCCTACAATGAGCAGTTCTTC.

In this sample, this clonotype turned up a few times. This chain links TRBV24-1 with TRBJ1-2; D is possibly TRBD1 (5 bases). Trimming took 5 bases from V and 2 from J, leaving 17 bases between them. CDR3 length: 16 amino acids. The germline gives CDR1 KGHDR, CDR2 SFDVKD. CDR3 in DNA: TGTGCCACCAGTGCGGCGCAGGGCGCCTTAAACTATGGCTACACCTTC. Encoded protein: CATSAAQGALNYGYTF.

This clonotype has a count of ten or more. This rearrangement joins TRBV6-5 to TRBJ1-2; D not resolved. Germline CDR1 and CDR2: MNHEY and SVGAGI. Trimming took 8 bases from V and 2 from J, leaving 9 bases between them. This CDR3 has 12 residues. CDR3 amino acids: CASYNNNYGYTF. The CDR3 DNA follows: TGTGCCAGCTACAACAACAACTATGGCTACACCTTC.

The rearrangement uses TRBV11-3 and TRBJ1-2, with 7 bases matching TRBD1. Trimming took 3 bases from V and 4 from J; bases not matched to a gene: 2. CDR1 and CDR2 from the germline V gene are SGHNT and YENEEA. The CDR3 is 13 amino acids. The CDR3 region is CASSLDRTYGYTF. Written as DNA, the CDR3 is TGTGCCAGCAGCTTGGACAGGACCTATGGCTACACCTTC.

V and J are TRBV20-1 and TRBJ2-2; tentative D call: TRBD1 (6 bases). The V gene's germline CDR1 is DFQATT and CDR2 SNEGSKA (reference sequence). The CDR3 spans 13 residues. Trimming cost V 3 bases and J 3 bases, with 8 bases left between them. The CDR3 DNA reads TGCAGTGCTAGTCGACAGGACACCGGGGAGCTGTTTTTT. Its translation is CSASRQDTGELFF.

This clonotype was detected only a few times. V gene TRBV28 combines with J gene TRBJ1-2; TRBD1 might be the D (5 bases). Germline CDR1 is MDHEN and CDR2 is SYDVKM. Trimming took off 4 bases at V and 4 bases at J, with 13 bases between the two ends. This CDR3 spans 14 amino acids. CDR3 amino acids: CASSWEGRSYGYTF. The CDR3 nucleotides are TGTGCCAGCAGTTGGGAGGGGCGCTCCTATGGCTACACCTTC.

The chain combines TRBV7-2 with TRBJ1-4; TRBD1 is a possible D gene (5 bases). CDR1 and CDR2 from the germline V gene are SGHTA and FQGNSA. The CDR3 covers 16 residues. The ends were cut back, 3 bases at V and 0 bases at J, with 11 bases in the middle. CDR3 sequence: CASSFPTGTTNEKLFF. The CDR3 nucleotides are TGTGCCAGCAGCTTCCCTACAGGCACAACTAATGAAAAACTGTTTTTT.

This clonotype came up a few times. The chain employs TRBV28 and TRBJ2-6; weak D call: TRBD1 (6 bases). V was shortened by 4 bases and J by 1 base, with 8 bases between the two germline ends. CDR3 length: 15 residues. CDR1 is MDHEN and CDR2 is SYDVKM in the germline V gene. The CDR3 is CASSSQGSGANVLTF. The CDR3 DNA reads TGTGCCAGCAGTTCCCAGGGGTCTGGGGCCAACGTCCTGACTTTC.

This clonotype was detected only a few times. V and J are TRBV6-6 and TRBJ1-5; tentatively, D is TRBD1 (5 bases). The germline gives CDR1 MNHNY, CDR2 SVGAGI (reference sequence). V lost 7 bases and J 7 bases, leaving 14 bases between the germline ends. The CDR3 runs 13 residues. The CDR3 here is CASTLRRGQPQHF. Here the CDR3 DNA reads TGTGCCAGCACCTTAAGGAGGGGCCAGCCCCAGCATTTT.

This clonotype occurred a few times. In nucleotides, the CDR3 is TGTGCCAGCAGTCGGACAGGGGAAACCTACAATGAGCAGTTCTTC. Protein sequence: CASSRTGETYNEQFF. The V and J genes are TRBV12-3 or TRBV12-4 and TRBJ2-1; 9 nucleotides match TRBD1. The ends lost 5 bases at V and 2 bases at J; junction bases unmatched: 4. The CDR3 length is 15 residues.